This T cell receptor beta chain was profiled in a study of blood T cell repertoires in COVID-19. Authors' analysis steps: Amplification of reference gene primers provided the estimated nucleated cell counts. Measured with immunoSEQ multiplex PCR; TCRdb has only the in-frame clones, and not every one. Clonal size and the V and J genes are those of that table, whereas D and trimming came from the DNA. The sample lists around 170,000 clones; more than 75% were seen once. This TCR was recovered from a woman aged 30 to 39 who had recovered from COVID-19. Input material: PBMCs or T cells enriched from blood (not recorded which).

The CDR3 DNA sequence: TGCAGCGTTGAGGAGCGGGAGAATTCCTACGAGCAGTACTTC. It specifies CSVEERENSYEQYF. The V gene is TRBV29-1, the J gene TRBJ2-7; 8 bases are shared with TRBD2. Germline V gene lookup returns CDR1 SQVTM and CDR2 ANQGSEA. Losses at the gene ends were 3 bases for V and 1 base for J; bases not matched to a gene: 5. The CDR3 sequence is 14 residues long.